This T cell receptor beta chain was obtained from a study of T cells in localized non-small cell lung cancer. Germline values: CDR1 LGHNA, CDR2 YSLEER. Trimming took 5 bases from V and 7 from J; bases not matched to a gene: 6. The CDR3 covers 15 residues. This clone has only one observation. This table comes from immunoSEQ multiplex PCR, and its TCRdb copy is limited to in-frame clones, with some not included. In the table there are tens of thousands of clones, approximately 83% of which are singletons. Sequencing used peripheral blood, obtained before any cancer treatment. The V gene is TRBV4-3, the J gene TRBJ2-2; 11 bases are shared with TRBD2. This receptor was obtained from a female donor older than 55 with stage II squamous cell lung carcinoma. The CDR3 DNA is TGCGCCAGCAGCGACCTAGCGGGGGGAGGCGGGGAGCTGTTTTTT. Protein: CASSDLAGGGGELFF.